Sequencing of this T cell receptor (beta chain) was carried out in a study of cytomegalovirus exposure and HLA in healthy donors. With respect to this clone: Its specificity is unknown.

CDR3 length: 16 residues. Trimming cost V 7 bases and J 3 bases; bases outside gene matches: 14. Germline CDR1 reads SGHTA; CDR2 reads FQGNSA. PCR employed 60 Vbeta and 13 Jbeta primers. Libraries were prepared by immunoSEQ multiplex PCR; TCRdb keeps only in-frame clonotypes and omits some of them. The data hold under 200,000 clones, with 75% observed a single time. Study-wide results and caveats: In a later analysis, HLA-associated beta chains showed higher expansion and lower generation probabilities than comparable chains. From TCR beta sequences, most subjects' HLA-A and HLA-B alleles were reportedly predicted accurately. Evidence from a later analysis indicated that most CMV-associated TCR beta chains looked HLA-restricted. Overall, roughly 150 TCR beta chains were annotated as cytomegalovirus-associated.

The origin of this receptor is a male donor in good health and CMV-seronegative. Sequencing was done on a sample of PBMCs. This rearrangement joins TRBV7-2 to TRBJ2-7; 8 bases align to TRBD2. CDR3 protein: CASTKAGTSGDYEQYF. CDR3 nucleotides: TGTGCCAGCACCAAAGCTGGAACTAGCGGAGACTACGAGCAGTACTTC.